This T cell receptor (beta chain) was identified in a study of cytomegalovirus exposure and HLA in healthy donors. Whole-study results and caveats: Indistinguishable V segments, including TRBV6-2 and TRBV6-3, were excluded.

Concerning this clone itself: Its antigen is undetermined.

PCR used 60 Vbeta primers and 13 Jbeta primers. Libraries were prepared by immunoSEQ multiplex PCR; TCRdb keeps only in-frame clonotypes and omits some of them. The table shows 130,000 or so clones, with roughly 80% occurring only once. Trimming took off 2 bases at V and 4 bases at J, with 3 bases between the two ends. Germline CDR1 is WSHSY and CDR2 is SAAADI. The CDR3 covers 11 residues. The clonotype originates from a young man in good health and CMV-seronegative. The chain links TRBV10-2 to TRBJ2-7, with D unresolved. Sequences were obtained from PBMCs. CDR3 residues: CASSEQYEQYF. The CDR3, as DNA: TGCGCCAGCAGTGAGCAGTACGAGCAGTACTTC.